The clone carrying this TCR beta chain was found many times. Its antigen is unknown. TCRdb recomputed calls from the 5' RACE reads with MiXCR, one row per CDR3 protein. This sample has about 220,000 distinct CDR3 sequences, with approximately 3.3% found just once. This sample is drawn from a study of T cells after yellow fever vaccination. General observations from the study: A faster peak, day 5 versus 15, was reached by the weaker secondary response.

The specimen comprised CD4+ T cells sorted from PBMCs, sampled 10 days after the yellow fever booster vaccination. The clonotype comes from a man younger than 35 who received the YFV17D yellow fever vaccine.

The CDR3 is CASRLRPPGMSSGNTIYF. CDR3 coding DNA: TGTGCCAGCAGGCTTCGACCCCCCGGGATGAGCTCTGGAAACACCATATATTTT. The rearrangement uses TRBV7-2 and TRBJ1-3, with unresolved D. The CDR3 runs 18 residues. Trimming took off 6 bases at V and 0 bases at J, with 21 bases between the two ends. Germline CDR1 is SGHTA and CDR2 is FQGNSA.